A selection of T cell receptor beta chains follows, all from one sample in a study of blood T cell repertoires in COVID-19. Clones were read by immunoSEQ multiplex PCR, and TCRdb kept only the in-frame ones, dropping some. The sample consists of hundreds of thousands of clones, approximately 78% of them appearing once. The specimen sequenced was peripheral blood. The receptor source for this set is a woman in her fifties or sixties with active or convalescent COVID-19. Each CDR3 is given with its conserved first and last residue. A D gene is named only where the DNA matches it firmly. Clone size is not always given. Where it is, it says once, few, many or a class for expanded clones.

cdr3_aa: CSAGSKLGQNYGYTF
cdr3_nt: TGCAGCGCCGGATCCAAGTTGGGGCAGAACTATGGCTACACCTTC
j_call: TRBJ1-2
d_call: -
v_call: TRBV29-1
clone_size: -

cdr3_aa: CASSLRGPNTEAFF
cdr3_nt: TGTGCCAGCAGCTTAAGAGGGCCGAACACTGAAGCTTTCTTT
j_call: TRBJ1-1
d_call: -
v_call: TRBV7-9
clone_size: few

cdr3_aa: CASSQQGGAYEQYF
cdr3_nt: TGTGCCAGCAGTCAACAGGGGGGCGCCTACGAGCAGTACTTC
j_call: TRBJ2-7
d_call: TRBD1
v_call: TRBV6-5
clone_size: -

cdr3_aa: CASSPPGYHEQYF
cdr3_nt: TGTGCCAGCAGCCCCCCAGGGTACCACGAGCAGTACTTC
j_call: TRBJ2-7
d_call: -
v_call: TRBV9
clone_size: -

cdr3_aa: CASSRQESPLHF
cdr3_nt: TGTGCCAGCAGCAGACAGGAATCACCCCTCCACTTT
j_call: TRBJ1-6
d_call: -
v_call: TRBV12-3/TRBV12-4
clone_size: few

cdr3_aa: CASSISLIAGAYNEQFF
cdr3_nt: TGTGCCAGTAGTATATCCCTCATTGCGGGGGCATACAATGAGCAGTTCTTC
j_call: TRBJ2-1
d_call: -
v_call: TRBV19
clone_size: -

cdr3_aa: CASHSTGTVPPLHF
cdr3_nt: TGTGCCAGCCATTCGACCGGGACAGTGCCACCCCTCCACTTT
j_call: TRBJ1-6
d_call: TRBD1
v_call: TRBV2
clone_size: few

cdr3_aa: CASNRKSGGHNEQFF
cdr3_nt: TGTGCCAGCAATCGGAAAAGCGGGGGCCACAATGAGCAGTTCTTC
j_call: TRBJ2-1
d_call: TRBD2
v_call: TRBV2
clone_size: -

cdr3_aa: CASSQEGGDPTQYF
cdr3_nt: TGCGCCAGCAGCCAAGAGGGAGGAGACCCAACACAGTATTTT
j_call: TRBJ2-3
d_call: -
v_call: TRBV4-1
clone_size: -

cdr3_aa: CASSRQGDTEAFF
cdr3_nt: TGTGCCAGTAGTAGACAGGGCGACACTGAAGCTTTCTTT
j_call: TRBJ1-1
d_call: TRBD1
v_call: TRBV19
clone_size: -

cdr3_aa: CACHRDTYNSPLHF
cdr3_nt: TGTGCCTGCCACAGGGACACCTATAATTCACCCCTCCACTTT
j_call: TRBJ1-6
d_call: -
v_call: TRBV30
clone_size: -

cdr3_aa: CASSHLGQASLMQPQHF
cdr3_nt: TGTGCCAGCAGCCACTTGGGACAGGCTTCCCTTATGCAGCCCCAGCATTTT
j_call: TRBJ1-5
d_call: -
v_call: TRBV21-1
clone_size: few

cdr3_aa: CASSLRQGALYGYTF
cdr3_nt: TGTGCCAGCAGCTTAAGGCAGGGGGCCCTCTATGGCTACACCTTC
j_call: TRBJ1-2
d_call: TRBD1
v_call: TRBV7-9
clone_size: few

cdr3_aa: CASNHRGMNTEAFF
cdr3_nt: TGTGCCAGTAATCACAGGGGTATGAACACTGAAGCTTTCTTT
j_call: TRBJ1-1
d_call: TRBD1
v_call: TRBV19
clone_size: -

cdr3_aa: CASSFSSGRADTQYF
cdr3_nt: TGTGCCAGCAGCTTCAGTTCAGGGAGGGCAGATACGCAGTATTTT
j_call: TRBJ2-3
d_call: TRBD2
v_call: TRBV7-3
clone_size: -

cdr3_aa: CASSKAGLQETQYF
cdr3_nt: TGTGCCAGCAGCAAAGCCGGACTCCAAGAGACCCAGTACTTC
j_call: TRBJ2-5
d_call: -
v_call: TRBV11-2
clone_size: few

cdr3_aa: CASSPRQGLAGNTIYF
cdr3_nt: TGTGCCAGCAGCCCTAGACAGGGACTAGCTGGAAACACCATATATTTT
j_call: TRBJ1-3
d_call: TRBD1
v_call: TRBV5-6
clone_size: -

cdr3_aa: CASRTGTGSEKLFF
cdr3_nt: TGTGCCAGCAGGACCGGGACAGGGAGTGAAAAACTGTTTTTT
j_call: TRBJ1-4
d_call: TRBD1
v_call: TRBV7-9
clone_size: few

cdr3_aa: CASSLSGANYGYTF
cdr3_nt: TGTGCCAGCAGTTTATCAGGGGCCAACTATGGCTACACCTTC
j_call: TRBJ1-2
d_call: -
v_call: TRBV27
clone_size: -

cdr3_aa: CASSEGRATGNTIYF
cdr3_nt: TGTGCCAGCAGTGAAGGCAGGGCCACTGGAAACACCATATATTTT
j_call: TRBJ1-3
d_call: -
v_call: TRBV6-1
clone_size: -

cdr3_aa: CASSYDRVGEKLFF
cdr3_nt: TGTGCCAGCAGTTACGACAGGGTGGGTGAAAAACTGTTTTTT
j_call: TRBJ1-4
d_call: TRBD1
v_call: TRBV6-5
clone_size: -

cdr3_aa: CASSSMGQHQPQHF
cdr3_nt: TGTGCCAGCAGCTCAATGGGACAGCATCAGCCCCAGCATTTT
j_call: TRBJ1-5
d_call: TRBD1
v_call: TRBV7-8
clone_size: many

cdr3_aa: CASSFGGPTDTQYF
cdr3_nt: TGTGCCAGCAGCTTCGGGGGGCCTACAGATACGCAGTATTTT
j_call: TRBJ2-3
d_call: -
v_call: TRBV7-3
clone_size: -

cdr3_aa: CANLPSDGESGYTF
cdr3_nt: TGTGCCAACCTGCCCTCCGACGGGGAGTCTGGCTACACCTTC
j_call: TRBJ1-2
d_call: -
v_call: TRBV28
clone_size: -

cdr3_aa: CASSPDRVGRYGYTF
cdr3_nt: TGTGCCAGCAGCCCGGACAGGGTCGGCCGCTATGGCTACACCTTC
j_call: TRBJ1-2
d_call: TRBD1
v_call: TRBV5-6
clone_size: -

cdr3_aa: CATSDLEASGANVLTF
cdr3_nt: TGTGCCACCAGTGACCTTGAGGCCTCTGGGGCCAACGTCCTGACTTTC
j_call: TRBJ2-6
d_call: -
v_call: TRBV24-1
clone_size: -

cdr3_aa: CASSLGQRYEQFF
cdr3_nt: TGTGCCAGCAGTTTGGGACAGCGATATGAGCAGTTCTTC
j_call: TRBJ2-1
d_call: TRBD1
v_call: TRBV12-3/TRBV12-4
clone_size: once

cdr3_aa: CASSRQTGVGEQFF
cdr3_nt: TGTGCCAGCAGCCGACAAACAGGGGTTGGCGAGCAGTTCTTC
j_call: TRBJ2-1
d_call: TRBD1
v_call: TRBV14
clone_size: medium-sized

cdr3_aa: CASSPQQGSYNSPLHF
cdr3_nt: TGTGCCAGCAGTCCCCAACAGGGCTCCTATAATTCACCCCTCCACTTT
j_call: TRBJ1-6
d_call: -
v_call: TRBV27
clone_size: once

cdr3_aa: CASSWTSGVNTGELFF
cdr3_nt: TGTGCCAGCAGCTGGACTAGCGGGGTAAACACCGGGGAGCTGTTTTTT
j_call: TRBJ2-2
d_call: TRBD2
v_call: TRBV5-6
clone_size: -

cdr3_aa: CASSLRPAEPYNEQFF
cdr3_nt: TGTGCCAGCAGCCTGCGGCCAGCGGAGCCCTACAATGAGCAGTTCTTC
j_call: TRBJ2-1
d_call: -
v_call: TRBV7-3
clone_size: many

cdr3_aa: CASSEEQGAGNEKLFF
cdr3_nt: TGTGCCAGCAGTGAAGAGCAGGGGGCAGGTAATGAAAAACTGTTTTTT
j_call: TRBJ1-4
d_call: TRBD1
v_call: TRBV6-1
clone_size: -